The next 16 T cell receptor beta chains were all read from a single sample in a study of cytomegalovirus exposure and HLA in healthy donors (dated by TCRdb to the late 2010s). The library was made by the immunoSEQ multiplex PCR assay. A mixture of 60 forward primers for TCR Vbeta segments and 13 reverse primers for TCR Jbeta segments was used in the multiplex PCR. TCRdb mirrors the immuneACCESS table, restricted to in-frame sequences. Some clones are absent from its copies; in checked studies, under half trace to an unresolved V gene, and the reason for the others is unknown. In all, the sample holds roughly 84,000 clones, and roughly 63% of those were seen once. Of the sample, over 12% falls within the top ten clones. Sample: PBMCs. The receptors shown here come from a woman aged 40 to 55 in good health and CMV-seropositive.

The rearrangement uses TRBV2 and TRBJ2-1; 9 bases are a match to TRBD2. J was trimmed by 7 bases and V by 8 bases; bases with no gene match: 9. The germline CDR1 and CDR2 sequences are SNHLY and FYNNEI. The CDR3 has 14 residues. CDR3 DNA: TGTGCCAGCTCCGGGACTAGCTCCTTAAATGAGCAGTTCTTC. It yields the protein CASSGTSSLNEQFF.

The chain joins TRBV30 to TRBJ1-1; 9 nucleotides agree with TRBD1. Germline V gives CDR1 GTSNPN, CDR2 SVGIG (reference sequence). The CDR3 runs 15 residues. After removal of 4 bases from V and 5 bases from J, the junction contained 11 bases not matched to a gene. CDR3 residues: CAWTKGGQGETEAFF. CDR3 DNA: TGTGCCTGGACCAAGGGGGGACAGGGTGAGACTGAAGCTTTCTTT.

The chain combines TRBV5-1 with TRBJ1-5; 9 bases are a match to TRBD1. Germline CDR1 SGHRS, CDR2 YFSETQ. This CDR3 has 20 amino acids. The V gene end was trimmed by 7 bases and the J gene end by 7 bases; junction bases not matched to a gene: 27. The CDR3 is CASGVFFPFYRDRVFQPQHF. In DNA, the CDR3 is TGCGCCAGCGGGGTCTTTTTCCCTTTCTACCGGGACAGGGTCTTCCAGCCCCAGCATTTT.

The chain has TRBV5-6 and TRBJ1-2; the D is unclear. The CDR3 has 14 amino acids. Germline CDR1 SGHDT, CDR2 YYEEEE. Trimming took 0 bases from V and 5 from J, leaving 11 bases between them. CDR3 DNA sequence: TGTGCCAGCAGCTTGGAGGGCGGACTATATGGCTACACCTTC. This translates into CASSLEGGLYGYTF.

This clone was observed a few times. V is TRBV4-1 and J is TRBJ1-4, with 7 bases aligning to TRBD1. This CDR3 is 15 amino acids long. With 2 bases clipped from V and 7 bases from J, the junction kept 7 bases outside the gene matches. In germline, CDR1 is MGHRA, CDR2 YSYEKL. CDR3 loop: CASSQFTGEAEKLFF. DNA for the CDR3: TGCGCCAGCAGCCAATTTACAGGGGAGGCTGAAAAACTGTTTTTT.

The chain has TRBV7-2 and TRBJ2-1; the match to TRBD1 covers 7 bases. There are 14 residues in the CDR3. Germline-derived CDR1 and CDR2 are SGHTA and FQGNSA. V lost 5 bases to trimming and J lost 2 bases; unmatched junction nucleotides: 3. The chain's CDR3 is CASSIQGPYNEQFF. The CDR3 DNA reads as TGTGCCAGCAGCATACAGGGGCCCTACAATGAGCAGTTCTTC.

J is TRBJ2-7 and V is TRBV4-3; 10 bases align to TRBD1. V shed 0 bases and J 4 bases; nucleotides not matched to a gene: 3. From germline, CDR1 is LGHNA and CDR2 YSLEER. The CDR3 is made up of 15 amino acids. In DNA, the CDR3 is TGCGCCAGCAGCCAAGAGGGACAGGGGACTTACGAGCAGTACTTC. Its protein is CASSQEGQGTYEQYF.

The chain recombines TRBV7-2 with TRBJ1-2; maybe TRBD1 (6 bases). This CDR3 has 14 residues. V was cut by 2 bases and J by 6 bases, with 13 bases left in between. CDR1 and CDR2 from the germline V gene are SGHTA and FQGNSA. In DNA, the CDR3 is TGTGCCAGCAGCTTAAATGGCCGGACAGATGGCTACACCTTC. Amino acid sequence: CASSLNGRTDGYTF.

The chain carries TRBV6-5 and TRBJ2-7, with TRBD1 matching over 9 bases. CDR1 and CDR2 from the germline V gene are MNHEY and SVGAGI. The CDR3 length is 15 residues. With V trimmed by 4 bases and J by 5 bases, 9 bases remained unmatched. CDR3 in amino acids: CASSFPGQGIHEQYF. The DNA for the CDR3 is TGTGCCAGCAGTTTCCCGGGACAGGGAATTCACGAGCAGTACTTC.

This rearrangement joins TRBV5-8 to TRBJ1-4; TRBD1 aligns across 7 bases. V lost 2 bases and J lost 2; bases outside the gene matches: 0. Germline values: CDR1 SGHTS, CDR2 YDEGEE. The CDR3 runs 14 residues. The CDR3 region is CASSLQGTNEKLFF. CDR3 DNA: TGTGCCAGCAGCTTACAGGGGACTAATGAAAAACTGTTTTTT.

This clone has a handful of counts. Its ends do not fully match the called genes, so a read error is possible. The V gene is TRBV5-6, the J gene TRBJ2-7, with TRBD2 matching over 11 bases. The CDR3 has 16 amino acids. CDR1 SGHDT and CDR2 YYEEEE come from the germline V gene. CDR3: CASSWGTSGFSYEHYF. Written as DNA, the CDR3 is TGTGCCAGCAGCTGGGGGACTAGCGGTTTCTCCTACGAGCATTACTTC.

This chain uses TRBV19 with TRBJ1-5; 8 bases fit TRBD1. This CDR3 has 14 amino acids. From germline, CDR1 is LNHDA and CDR2 SQIVND (reference sequence). The junction had 3 bases not matched to a gene; V was cut back by 5 bases and J by 3 bases. CDR3 region: CASSRQGLNQPQHF. The CDR3 coding sequence is TGTGCCAGTAGTCGACAGGGGCTCAATCAGCCCCAGCATTTT.

V is TRBV5-1 and J is TRBJ1-1; D gene ambiguous. CDR1 is SGHRS, CDR2 YFSETQ, per germline. The length of the CDR3 is 14 residues. V was trimmed by 3 bases and J by 6 bases, leaving 15 bases between them. The CDR3 protein is CASSSGRQKSEAFF. In DNA form, the CDR3 reads TGCGCCAGCAGCTCTGGGAGACAAAAATCTGAAGCTTTCTTT. Full variable domain (remainder filled in from reference TRBV5-1 and TRBJ1-1): KAGVTQTPRYLIKTRGQQVTLSCSPISGHRSVSWYQQTPGQGLQFLFEYFSETQRNKGNFPGRFSGRQFSNSRSEMNVSTLELGDSALYLCASSSGRQKSEAFFGQGTRLTVV.

The rearrangement links TRBV4-1 to TRBJ2-1; D may be TRBD1 (6 bases). Germline values: CDR1 MGHRA, CDR2 YSYEKL. Trimming took 4 bases from V and 4 from J, leaving 17 bases between them. The CDR3 runs to 16 residues. Here the CDR3 reads CASSRSEYREYNEQFF. The CDR3 bases are TGCGCCAGCAGCCGTTCGGAGTACAGGGAATACAATGAGCAGTTCTTC.

This clone was counted a few times. CDR3 in DNA: TGTGCCAGCAGCTCGACGAAGACAGGGGGCTACGAGCAGTACTTC. This encodes CASSSTKTGGYEQYF. The chain combines TRBV11-2 with TRBJ2-7, with 9 bases lining up with TRBD1. The CDR3 is 15 residues long. The trim removed 4 bases at V and 3 bases at J, leaving 7 bases unmatched. Germline V gene data show CDR1 as SGHAT and CDR2 as FQNNGV.

The chain joins TRBV2 to TRBJ1-2; D not certain. V was cut by 1 base and J by 1 base, with 16 bases left in between. The germline V gene has CDR1 SNHLY and CDR2 FYNNEI. The CDR3 sequence is 17 residues long. The CDR3 protein is CASSEGGSPPYNYGYTF. The CDR3 region has the DNA TGTGCCAGCAGTGAAGGCGGCAGTCCCCCGTATAACTATGGCTACACCTTC.